The present TCR beta chain was sequenced within a study of tumor-infiltrating lymphocytes in primary liver carcinoma. The table lists this clonotype with many counts. Starting from 400 to 500 ng of total RNA, TCR beta cDNA was produced with a primer in the constant region. Construction of TCR beta libraries relied on three successive nested multiplex PCR rounds employing slightly modified ARM-PCR. TCRdb passed the multiplex PCR reads through MiXCR, listing each CDR3 protein once. Counted here are around 40,000 distinct CDR3 sequences, approximately 73% occurring once; the ten biggest clones make up about 20%. Bulk tissue was left unsorted, and RNA and DNA were co-extracted from 20-30 mg of it. The receptor comes from a middle-aged man with primary liver carcinoma and hepatitis B virus infection. The specimen was liver tumor tissue from sampling region 2. The subset here: tumor region T2, inferior pole.

CDR3 bases: TGCGCCAGCAGCTTGGGACAGGGTGTAGTATTCTATGGCTACACCTTC. It codes for CASSLGQGVVFYGYTF. This chain links TRBV5-1 with TRBJ1-2; 7 positions match TRBD1. Looked up from germline, CDR1 is SGHRS and CDR2 is YFSETQ. CDR3 length: 16 residues. V lost 0 bases to trimming and J lost 4 bases; unmatched junction nucleotides: 9.